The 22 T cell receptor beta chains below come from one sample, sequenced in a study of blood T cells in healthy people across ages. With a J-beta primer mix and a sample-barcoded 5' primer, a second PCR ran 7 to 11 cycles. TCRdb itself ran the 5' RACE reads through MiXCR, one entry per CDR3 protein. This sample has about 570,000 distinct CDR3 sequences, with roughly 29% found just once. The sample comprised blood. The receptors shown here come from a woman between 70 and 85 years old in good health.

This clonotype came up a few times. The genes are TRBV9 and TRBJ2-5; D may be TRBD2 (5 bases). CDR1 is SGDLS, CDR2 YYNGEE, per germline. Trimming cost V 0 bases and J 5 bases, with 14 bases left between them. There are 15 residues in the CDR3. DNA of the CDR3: TGTGCCAGCAGCGTAGCAGGCAGCCGAGGGGAGACCCAGTACTTC. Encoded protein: CASSVAGSRGETQYF.

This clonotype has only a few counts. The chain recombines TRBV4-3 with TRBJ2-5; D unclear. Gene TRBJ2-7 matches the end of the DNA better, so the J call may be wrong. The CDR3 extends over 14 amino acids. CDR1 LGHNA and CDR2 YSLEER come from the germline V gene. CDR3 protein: CASSQAARAYEQYF. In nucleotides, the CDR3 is TGCGCCAGCAGCCAAGCGGCCAGAGCCTACGAGCAGTACTTC.

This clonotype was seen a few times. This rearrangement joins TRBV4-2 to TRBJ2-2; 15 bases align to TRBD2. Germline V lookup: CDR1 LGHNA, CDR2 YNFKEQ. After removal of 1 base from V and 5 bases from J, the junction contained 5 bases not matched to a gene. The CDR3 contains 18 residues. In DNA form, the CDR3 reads TGTGCCAGCAGCCAAGGGGGGGGACTAGCGGGGGGTACCGGGGAGCTGTTTTTT. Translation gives CASSQGGGLAGGTGELFF.

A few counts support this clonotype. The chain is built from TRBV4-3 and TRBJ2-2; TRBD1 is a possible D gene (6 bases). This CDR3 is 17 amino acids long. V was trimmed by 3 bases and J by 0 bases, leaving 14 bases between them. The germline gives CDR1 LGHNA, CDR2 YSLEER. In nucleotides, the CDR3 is TGCGCCAGCAGCCAGATGGGGACATACCCGAACACCGGGGAGCTGTTTTTT. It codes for CASSQMGTYPNTGELFF.

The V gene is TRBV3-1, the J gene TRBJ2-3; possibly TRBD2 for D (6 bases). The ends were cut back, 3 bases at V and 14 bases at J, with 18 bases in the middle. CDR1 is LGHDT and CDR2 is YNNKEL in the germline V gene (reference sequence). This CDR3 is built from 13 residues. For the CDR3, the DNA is TGTGCCAGCAGCCATAGCTCCACGCGGGGTCTGTATTTT. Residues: CASSHSSTRGLYF.

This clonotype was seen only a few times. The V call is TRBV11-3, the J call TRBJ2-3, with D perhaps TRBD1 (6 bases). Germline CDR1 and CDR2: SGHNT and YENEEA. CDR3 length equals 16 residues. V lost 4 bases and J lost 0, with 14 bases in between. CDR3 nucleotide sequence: TGTGCCAGCAGCTCTGGACAGCATTCTAGCACAGATACGCAGTATTTT. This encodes CASSSGQHSSTDTQYF.

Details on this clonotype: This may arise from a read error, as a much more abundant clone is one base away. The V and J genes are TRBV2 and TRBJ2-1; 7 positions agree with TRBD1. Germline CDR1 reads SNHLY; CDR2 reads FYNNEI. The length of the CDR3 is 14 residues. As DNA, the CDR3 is TGTGCCAGCAGTGAAGGGACAGGATACAATAAGCAGTTCTTC. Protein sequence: CASSEGTGYNKQFF.

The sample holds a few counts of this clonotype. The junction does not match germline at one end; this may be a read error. Here the CDR3 reads CASSEASSGGYEQCF. In nucleotides, the CDR3 is TGTGCCAGCAGTGAAGCGAGCAGTGGAGGCTACGAGCAGTGCTTC. The chain joins TRBV6-1 to TRBJ2-7; tentatively, D is TRBD2 (5 bases). Per the germline V gene, CDR1 is MNHNS and CDR2 is SASEGT. The CDR3 consists of 15 residues.

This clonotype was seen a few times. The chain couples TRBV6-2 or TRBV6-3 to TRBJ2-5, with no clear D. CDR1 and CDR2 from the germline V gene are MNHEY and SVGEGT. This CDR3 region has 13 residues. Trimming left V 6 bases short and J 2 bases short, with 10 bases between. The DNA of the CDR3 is TGTGCCAGCAGGACCGGGTTTCAAGAGACCCAGTACTTC. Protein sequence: CASRTGFQETQYF.

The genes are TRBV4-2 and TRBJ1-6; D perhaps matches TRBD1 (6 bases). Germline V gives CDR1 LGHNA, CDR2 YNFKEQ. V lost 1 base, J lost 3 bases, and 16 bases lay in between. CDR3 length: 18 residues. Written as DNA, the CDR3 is TGTGCCAGCAGCCAAGCTGGAGGGACATCCAGCTATAATTCACCCCTCCACTTT. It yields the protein CASSQAGGTSSYNSPLHF.

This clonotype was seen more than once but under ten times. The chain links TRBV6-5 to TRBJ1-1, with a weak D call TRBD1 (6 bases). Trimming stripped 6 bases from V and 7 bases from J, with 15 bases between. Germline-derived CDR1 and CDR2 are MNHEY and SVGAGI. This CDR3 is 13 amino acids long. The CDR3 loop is CASSPPGQFEAFF. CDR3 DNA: TGTGCCAGCAGCCCCCCCGGACAGTTTGAAGCTTTCTTT.

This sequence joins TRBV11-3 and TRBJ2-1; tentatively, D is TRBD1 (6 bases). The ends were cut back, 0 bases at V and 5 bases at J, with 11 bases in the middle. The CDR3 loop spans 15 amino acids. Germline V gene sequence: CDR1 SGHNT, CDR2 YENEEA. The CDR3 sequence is CASSLEWDTDNEQFF. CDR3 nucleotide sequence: TGTGCCAGCAGCTTAGAGTGGGACACCGACAATGAGCAGTTCTTC.

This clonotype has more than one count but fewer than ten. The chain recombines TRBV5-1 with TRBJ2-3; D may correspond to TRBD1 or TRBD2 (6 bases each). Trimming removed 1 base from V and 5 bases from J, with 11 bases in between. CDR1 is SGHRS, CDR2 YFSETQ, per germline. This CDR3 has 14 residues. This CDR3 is CASSLLEGEDTQYF. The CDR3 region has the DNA TGCGCCAGCAGCTTGTTGGAGGGGGAAGATACGCAGTATTTT.

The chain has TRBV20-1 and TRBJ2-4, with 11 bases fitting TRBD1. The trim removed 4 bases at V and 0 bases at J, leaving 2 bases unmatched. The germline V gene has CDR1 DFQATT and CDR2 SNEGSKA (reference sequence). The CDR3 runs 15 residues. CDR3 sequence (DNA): TGCAGTGCTACCGGGACAGGGGGAGCCAAAAACATTCAGTACTTC. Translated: CSATGTGGAKNIQYF.

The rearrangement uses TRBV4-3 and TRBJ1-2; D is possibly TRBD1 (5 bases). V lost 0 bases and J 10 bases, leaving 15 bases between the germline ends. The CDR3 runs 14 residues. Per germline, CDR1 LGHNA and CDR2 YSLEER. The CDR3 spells CASSQDRVVQAYTF. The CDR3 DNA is TGCGCCAGCAGCCAAGATCGCGTCGTACAGGCCTACACCTTC.

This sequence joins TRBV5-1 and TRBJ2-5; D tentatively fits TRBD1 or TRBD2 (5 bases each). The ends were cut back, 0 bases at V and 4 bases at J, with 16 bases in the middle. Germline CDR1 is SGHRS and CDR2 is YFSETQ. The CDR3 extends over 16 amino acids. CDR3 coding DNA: TGCGCCAGCAGCTTGGGATCGGGGCTAAGGGGAGAGACCCAGTACTTC. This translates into CASSLGSGLRGETQYF.

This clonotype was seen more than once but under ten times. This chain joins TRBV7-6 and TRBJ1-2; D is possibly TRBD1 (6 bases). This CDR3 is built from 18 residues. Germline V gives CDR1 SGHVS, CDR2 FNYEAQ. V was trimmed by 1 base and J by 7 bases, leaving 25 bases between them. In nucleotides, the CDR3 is TGTGCCAGCAGCTTAGTCGGTGGGACAAGCCGACTTTCGAGTGGCTACACCTTC. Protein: CASSLVGGTSRLSSGYTF. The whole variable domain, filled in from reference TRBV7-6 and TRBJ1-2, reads GAGVSQSPRYKVTKRGQDVALRCDPISGHVSLYWYRQALGQGPEFLTYFNYEAQQDKSGLPNDRFSAERPEGSISTLTIQRTEQRDSAMYRCASSLVGGTSRLSSGYTFGSGTRLTVV.

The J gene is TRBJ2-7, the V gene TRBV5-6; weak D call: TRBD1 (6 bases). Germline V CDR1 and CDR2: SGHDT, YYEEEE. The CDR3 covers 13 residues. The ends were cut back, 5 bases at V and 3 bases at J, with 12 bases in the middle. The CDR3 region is CASSSKDSYEQYF. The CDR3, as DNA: TGTGCCAGCAGTTCCAAGGACAGCTACGAGCAGTACTTC.

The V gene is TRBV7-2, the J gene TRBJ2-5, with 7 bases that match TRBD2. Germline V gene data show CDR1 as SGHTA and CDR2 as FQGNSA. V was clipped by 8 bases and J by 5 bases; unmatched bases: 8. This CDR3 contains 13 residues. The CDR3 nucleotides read TGTGCCAGCGCCCCCTCGGGGGGTGAGACCCAGTACTTC. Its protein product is CASAPSGGETQYF.

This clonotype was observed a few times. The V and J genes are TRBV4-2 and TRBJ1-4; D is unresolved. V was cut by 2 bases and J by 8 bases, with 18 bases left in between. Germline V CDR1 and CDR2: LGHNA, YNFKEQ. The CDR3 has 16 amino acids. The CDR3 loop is CASSQMQVSWLEKLFF. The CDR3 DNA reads TGTGCCAGCAGCCAAATGCAAGTGTCGTGGCTGGAAAAACTGTTTTTT.

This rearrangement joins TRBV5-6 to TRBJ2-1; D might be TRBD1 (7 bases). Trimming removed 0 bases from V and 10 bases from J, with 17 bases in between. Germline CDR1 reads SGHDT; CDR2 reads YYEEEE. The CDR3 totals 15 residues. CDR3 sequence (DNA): TGTGCCAGCAGCTTGGCCGTTGGAGGGGGCGCCGAGCAGTTCTTC. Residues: CASSLAVGGGAEQFF.

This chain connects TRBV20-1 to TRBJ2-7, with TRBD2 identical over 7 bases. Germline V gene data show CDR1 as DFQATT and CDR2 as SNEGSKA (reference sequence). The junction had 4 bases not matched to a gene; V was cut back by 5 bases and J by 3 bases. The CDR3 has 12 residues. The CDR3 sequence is CSALQRGYEQYF. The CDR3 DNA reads TGCAGTGCTCTTCAGCGGGGCTACGAGCAGTACTTC.